This entry lists 32 T cell receptor beta chains sequenced from one sample in a study of cytomegalovirus exposure and HLA in healthy donors. PCR involved 60 Vbeta and 13 Jbeta primers. The data were produced by immunoSEQ multiplex PCR, yet TCRdb's version contains in-frame clones alone and is incomplete. The data hold approximately 150,000 clones, with roughly three quarters observed a single time. The sample was PBMCs. The receptors here all came from a man between 60 and 75 years old in good health and CMV-seronegative.

This sequence joins TRBV10-3 and TRBJ2-5; D is unresolved. Per the germline V gene, CDR1 is ENHRY and CDR2 is SYGVKD. Trimming took 10 bases from V and 1 from J, leaving 10 bases between them. There are 12 residues in the CDR3. The DNA of the CDR3 is TGTGCCAGCGGAGCACCCCAAGAGACCCAGTACTTC. Residues: CASGAPQETQYF.

This rearrangement joins TRBV7-3 to TRBJ1-1; 11 bases match TRBD1. The V and J ends lost 7 bases and 8 bases, in that order; junction bases with no gene match: 3. Germline CDR1 reads SGHTA; CDR2 reads FQGTGA. This CDR3 contains 12 residues. CDR3 protein: CASKGTGGEAFF. CDR3 sequence (DNA): TGTGCCAGCAAGGGGACAGGGGGAGAAGCTTTCTTT.

V usage is TRBV7-2 and J usage is TRBJ2-1; 7 bases line up with TRBD1. Germline V gives CDR1 SGHTA, CDR2 FQGNSA. The CDR3 is made up of 15 amino acids. V dropped 1 base and J dropped 4; count of bases not matched to a gene: 4. For the CDR3, the DNA is TGTGCCAGCAGCTTAGAGGGACAGTATTACAATGAGCAGTTCTTC. This translates into CASSLEGQYYNEQFF.

This clone showed up just a few times. The chain uses TRBV5-1 and TRBJ2-3, with a tentative D call TRBD1 (6 bases). This CDR3 spans 14 amino acids. Germline V gene sequence: CDR1 SGHRS, CDR2 YFSETQ. The V and J ends lost 7 bases and 5 bases respectively, with 17 bases between them. Here the CDR3 reads CASGGGARGDTQYF. As DNA, the CDR3 is TGCGCCAGCGGTGGGGGCGCGAGGGGAGATACGCAGTATTTT.

V is TRBV27 and J is TRBJ2-1; 10 bases agree with TRBD2. Germline assignment: CDR1 MNHEY and CDR2 SMNVEV (reference sequence). J was trimmed by 1 base and V by 5 bases; bases with no gene match: 5. This CDR3 contains 16 residues. The CDR3 region has the DNA TGTGCCAGCAGTCCGGGACTAGCGAAGTCCTACAATGAGCAGTTCTTC. This codes for CASSPGLAKSYNEQFF.

This clone was detected once. The genes are TRBV5-1 and TRBJ2-2; 8 positions match TRBD1. CDR1 and CDR2 (germline): SGHRS, YFSETQ. This CDR3 contains 15 residues. Losses at the gene ends were 0 bases for V and 6 bases for J; bases not matched to a gene: 4. CDR3 protein: CASSLVAGGSGELFF. The CDR3 coding sequence is TGCGCCAGCAGCTTGGTCGCAGGGGGCTCCGGGGAGCTGTTTTTT.

This clone was counted a few times. The chain has TRBV7-3 and TRBJ2-1; the match to TRBD2 covers 9 bases. The V and J ends lost 6 bases and 7 bases, in that order; junction bases with no gene match: 7. The germline gives CDR1 SGHTA, CDR2 FQGTGA. The CDR3 covers 14 residues. The CDR3 DNA reads TGTGCCAGCAGTACGGGACTAGCATATAATGAGCAGTTCTTC. This sequence encodes CASSTGLAYNEQFF.

The chain combines TRBV30 with TRBJ1-1; D perhaps matches TRBD1 (5 bases). The CDR3 is 12 amino acids. Between the trimmed V and J ends, which lost 5 bases and 2 bases, there was a span of 9 bases. The germline gives CDR1 GTSNPN, CDR2 SVGIG (reference sequence). This CDR3 is CAWGQVNTEAFF. CDR3 nucleotide sequence: TGTGCCTGGGGACAAGTCAACACTGAAGCTTTCTTT.

This clone was detected only a few times. The V and J genes are TRBV7-9 and TRBJ1-4; D possibly corresponds to TRBD1 (6 bases). Germline V gene sequence: CDR1 SEHNR, CDR2 FQNEAQ (reference sequence). Trimming stripped 5 bases from V and 0 bases from J, with 22 bases between. There are 19 residues in the CDR3. The CDR3 sequence: CASSQRTATGTATNEKLFF. The DNA for the CDR3 is TGTGCCAGCAGCCAGCGGACAGCCACGGGTACTGCAACTAATGAAAAACTGTTTTTT.

The rearrangement joins TRBV28 to TRBJ2-7, with D perhaps TRBD2 (5 bases). Deletions cut 3 bases from V and 0 bases from J, with 9 bases between. Germline V gives CDR1 MDHEN, CDR2 SYDVKM. There are 14 residues in the CDR3. The CDR3 here is CASSFSGDSYEQYF. DNA of the CDR3: TGTGCCAGCAGTTTTTCCGGGGACTCCTACGAGCAGTACTTC.

The genes are TRBV5-8 and TRBJ1-4, with D unclear. V was trimmed by 1 base and J by 8 bases, leaving 3 bases between them. Looked up from germline, CDR1 is SGHTS and CDR2 is YDEGEE. The CDR3 is 11 amino acids. CDR3 region: CASSLPEKLFF. The CDR3 bases are TGTGCCAGCAGCTTGCCAGAAAAACTGTTTTTT.

The chain joins TRBV7-9 to TRBJ2-1; TRBD2 matches 7 bases. With V trimmed by 2 bases and J by 4 bases, 11 bases remained unmatched. This CDR3 is 17 amino acids long. Per the germline V gene, CDR1 is SEHNR and CDR2 is FQNEAQ (reference sequence). CDR3 loop: CASSLPLRLAVYNEQFF. CDR3 nucleotides: TGTGCCAGCAGCTTACCCTTAAGACTAGCAGTGTACAATGAGCAGTTCTTC.

The chain employs TRBV5-4 and TRBJ1-3; D gene ambiguous. From germline, CDR1 is SGHNT and CDR2 YYREEE (reference sequence). Trimming left V 3 bases short and J 2 bases short, with 15 bases between. The CDR3 is 16 amino acids. The CDR3 loop reads CASSSLLGLPGNTIYF. CDR3 coding DNA: TGTGCCAGCAGCTCATTACTAGGGCTCCCTGGAAACACCATATATTTT.

The chain couples TRBV20-1 to TRBJ2-7; TRBD2 is a possible D gene (5 bases). The CDR3 length is 11 residues. In germline, CDR1 is DFQATT, CDR2 SNEGSKA (reference sequence). V was trimmed by 4 bases and J by 4 bases, leaving 8 bases between them. The CDR3 region has the DNA TGCAGTGCTAATTCGGGGTACGAGCAGTACTTC. This translates into CSANSGYEQYF.

CDR3 in amino acids: CASSSREFNGEQFF. CDR3 sequence (DNA): TGTGCCAGCAGTTCCCGGGAGTTTAACGGTGAGCAGTTCTTC. This chain joins TRBV6-5 and TRBJ2-1, with D maybe TRBD2 (6 bases). V was trimmed by 4 bases and J by 9 bases, leaving 16 bases between them. The CDR3 has 14 amino acids. CDR1 MNHEY and CDR2 SVGAGI come from the germline V gene.

The chain employs TRBV28 and TRBJ1-5, with unresolved D. Germline V gene data show CDR1 as MDHEN and CDR2 as SYDVKM. This CDR3 is 13 amino acids long. Between the trimmed V and J ends, which lost 1 base and 3 bases, there was a span of 4 bases. The CDR3 loop reads CASSLSVNQPQHF. The CDR3 nucleotides read TGTGCCAGCAGTTTATCAGTCAATCAGCCCCAGCATTTT.

The chain has TRBV7-8 and TRBJ2-1; TRBD2 matches 10 bases. J lost 6 bases, V lost 2 bases, and 16 bases had no gene match. CDR1 is SGHVS, CDR2 FQNEAQ, per germline. The CDR3 runs 19 residues. CDR3 sequence reads: CASSLSGLAGVRSGNEQFF. The CDR3 DNA reads as TGTGCCAGCAGCTTATCCGGGCTAGCGGGAGTGCGGTCTGGCAATGAGCAGTTCTTC.

This rearrangement joins TRBV7-8 to TRBJ1-5, with 7 bases identical to TRBD1. J gave up 6 bases and V 0 bases, and 8 bases lay outside the gene matches. The CDR3 runs 16 residues. The germline V gene encodes CDR1 SGHVS and CDR2 FQNEAQ. CDR3 nucleotides: TGTGCCAGCAGCTTAGCTCCAGGGGGAATCAGTCAGCCCCAGCATTTT. Its translation is CASSLAPGGISQPQHF. Based on the CDR3 plus reference TRBV7-8 and TRBJ1-5, the full variable domain is GAGVSQSPRYKVAKRGQDVALRCDPISGHVSLFWYQQALGQGPEFLTYFQNEAQLDKSGLPSDRFFAERPEGSVSTLKIQRTQQEDSAVYLCASSLAPGGISQPQHFGDGTRLSIL.

The CDR3 DNA reads TGTGCCAGCAGCGTTCGGGCTAGCGGGATTGTAGCAGATACGCAGTATTTT. Translation: CASSVRASGIVADTQYF. J is TRBJ2-3 and V is TRBV9; 9 bases match TRBD2. J lost 4 bases, V lost 2 bases, and 11 bases had no gene match. The germline V gene has CDR1 SGDLS and CDR2 YYNGEE. The CDR3 spans 17 residues.

The chain links TRBV5-1 to TRBJ2-5; D perhaps matches TRBD1 (6 bases). This CDR3 is built from 16 residues. Trimming shortened V by 4 bases and J by 0 bases, and 16 bases separated the two germline ends. Germline CDR1 and CDR2: SGHRS and YFSETQ. DNA of the CDR3: TGCGCCAGCAGCCTGGCAGGACAGACGTACCAAGAGACCCAGTACTTC. Its translation: CASSLAGQTYQETQYF.

The chain joins TRBV28 to TRBJ1-4, with 8 bases matching TRBD1. Unmatched junction bases numbered 6, after V lost 6 bases and J lost 6 bases. The length of the CDR3 is 14 residues. From germline, CDR1 is MDHEN and CDR2 SYDVKM. Here the CDR3 DNA reads TGTGCCAGCAGGTCAGGGGGCGCGTATGAAAAACTGTTTTTT. Its protein is CASRSGGAYEKLFF.

CDR3 in DNA: TGTGCCAGCAGTTTATTGGCAGGCACTGAAGCTTTCTTT. Amino acids: CASSLLAGTEAFF. The chain carries TRBV27 and TRBJ1-1, with no clear D. Germline V CDR1 and CDR2: MNHEY, SMNVEV (reference sequence). CDR3 length: 13 residues. V lost 1 base to trimming and J lost 4 bases, with 7 bases between them.

This clone was seen a few times. The chain couples TRBV7-2 to TRBJ1-2; D might be TRBD1 (5 bases). Germline CDR1 SGHTA, CDR2 FQGNSA. Trimming took 5 bases from V and 7 from J, leaving 20 bases between them. CDR3 size: 15 residues. CDR3 bases: TGTGCCAGCAGCCTTAGTATGGGGCGACTCGCTGGCTACACCTTC. As protein: CASSLSMGRLAGYTF.

This sequence joins TRBV27 and TRBJ1-1; D is unresolved. V lost 2 bases, J lost 1 base, and 11 bases lay in between. Germline-derived CDR1 and CDR2 are MNHEY and SMNVEV (reference sequence). CDR3 length: 15 residues. The CDR3: CASSLAGFGNTEAFF. CDR3 nucleotide sequence: TGTGCCAGCAGTTTAGCGGGCTTCGGGAACACTGAAGCTTTCTTT.

The chain combines TRBV18 with TRBJ2-7; no clear D. Per germline, CDR1 KGHSH and CDR2 LQKENI. The length of the CDR3 is 14 residues. Deletions cut 1 base from V and 1 base from J, with 8 bases between. CDR3 sequence (DNA): TGTGCCAGCTCACCACTTACTAATTCCTACGAGCAGTACTTC. Its translation is CASSPLTNSYEQYF.

This clone has only a few counts. The chain employs TRBV14 and TRBJ2-5; TRBD1 aligns across 10 bases. Germline CDR1 SGHDN, CDR2 FVKESK. The CDR3 loop spans 15 amino acids. V lost 0 bases and J lost 4; bases outside the gene matches: 2. DNA of the CDR3: TGTGCCAGCAGCCAAGAGGGGACAGGGGTAGAGACCCAGTACTTC. As protein: CASSQEGTGVETQYF. Variable domain in full (rest from reference TRBV14 and TRBJ2-5): EAGVTQFPSHSVIEKGQTVTLRCDPISGHDNLYWYRRVMGKEIKFLLHFVKESKQDESGMPNNRFLAERTGGTYSTLKVQPAELEDSGVYFCASSQEGTGVETQYFGPGTRLLVL.

J is TRBJ2-5 and V is TRBV18; no firm D call. CDR3 length equals 12 residues. Germline CDR1 reads KGHSH; CDR2 reads LQKENI. The V end lost 2 bases, the J end lost 5 bases, and 6 bases lay between the germline ends. This CDR3 is CASSPSEETQYF. In nucleotides, the CDR3 is TGTGCCAGCTCACCATCCGAGGAGACCCAGTACTTC.

The V call is TRBV28, the J call TRBJ1-1; 10 bases are a match to TRBD1. CDR3 length: 14 residues. Germline CDR1 reads MDHEN; CDR2 reads SYDVKM. Unmatched junction bases numbered 3, after V lost 2 bases and J lost 6 bases. CDR3 coding DNA: TGTGCCAGCAGTTTACCTGACAGGGGGCCTGAAGCTTTCTTT. Residues: CASSLPDRGPEAFF.

V is TRBV28 and J is TRBJ1-1; possible D gene TRBD1, 6 bases. Per the germline V gene, CDR1 is MDHEN and CDR2 is SYDVKM. Between the trimmed V and J ends, which lost 10 bases and 1 base, there was a span of 13 bases. CDR3 length: 13 amino acids. As DNA, the CDR3 is TGTGCCACCACGGGACAACAGAACACTGAAGCTTTCTTT. This gives the protein CATTGQQNTEAFF.

The chain has TRBV5-1 and TRBJ2-7; D is uncertain. The CDR3 covers 13 residues. CDR1 is SGHRS and CDR2 is YFSETQ in the germline V gene. The V end was cut by 0 bases, the J end by 3 bases, with 7 bases between. CDR3: CASSLGEYYEQYF. The DNA of the CDR3 is TGCGCCAGCAGCTTGGGAGAGTACTACGAGCAGTACTTC.

The rearrangement uses TRBV4-1 and TRBJ1-4, with 10 bases aligning to TRBD1. The length of the CDR3 is 15 residues. Germline values: CDR1 MGHRA, CDR2 YSYEKL. J was trimmed by 8 bases and V by 2 bases; bases with no gene match: 5. The CDR3 protein is CASSQSGTGAEKLFF. CDR3 DNA sequence: TGCGCCAGCAGCCAATCGGGGACAGGGGCAGAAAAACTGTTTTTT.

The rearrangement uses TRBV5-1 and TRBJ1-4, with 7 bases aligning to TRBD1. With V trimmed by 0 bases and J by 6 bases, 5 bases remained unmatched. Germline lookup yields CDR1 SGHRS and CDR2 YFSETQ. This CDR3 comprises 15 residues. As DNA, the CDR3 is TGCGCCAGCAGCTTGGCCAAGGGGGCGGATGAAAAACTGTTTTTT. Translation: CASSLAKGADEKLFF.